One sample yielded the 2 T cell receptor beta chains listed below, sequenced in a study of cytomegalovirus exposure and HLA in healthy donors. Researchers ran the PCR with 60 Vbeta and 13 Jbeta primers. Libraries were prepared by immunoSEQ multiplex PCR; TCRdb keeps only in-frame clonotypes and omits some of them. The sample shows roughly 200,000 clones, roughly 72% of them seen only once. The sequenced sample consisted of PBMCs. These receptors all come from a young man in good health and CMV-seronegative.

The chain recombines TRBV5-8 with TRBJ2-3; the D is unclear. Germline assignment: CDR1 SGHTS and CDR2 YDEGEE. Deletions cut 7 bases from V and 0 bases from J, with 12 bases between. This CDR3 has 14 residues. CDR3 in DNA: TGTGCCAGCCGAACAGACCTGAGCACAGATACGCAGTATTTT. Its protein product is CASRTDLSTDTQYF.

The chain links TRBV25-1 to TRBJ2-3, with 8 bases matching TRBD2. The germline gives CDR1 MGHDK, CDR2 SYGVNS. This CDR3 is 16 amino acids long. J gave up 4 bases and V 10 bases, and 16 bases lay outside the gene matches. CDR3 in amino acids: CATWGRVAGPADTQYF. CDR3 nucleotide sequence: TGTGCCACTTGGGGCCGGGTAGCGGGACCGGCAGATACGCAGTATTTT.